The 25 T cell receptor beta chains below were found in one sample sequenced in a study of shared clonotypes between healthy human individuals. Measured with immunoSEQ multiplex PCR; TCRdb has only the in-frame clones, and not every one. This sample has approximately 740,000 clones; under 80% occur once, and the top ten carry about 1.7%. Sequences were obtained from memory CD4+ T cells sorted from blood. Subset: CD45RA-negative fraction. The receptors shown here come from a woman between 25 and 40 years old in good health.

In regard to this clone: The same CDR3 can be traced to other DNA sequences in this sample. The chain is built from TRBV28 and TRBJ1-5; D gene unclear. V lost 6 bases to trimming and J lost 3 bases, with 9 bases between them. The CDR3 spans 13 residues. The germline V gene has CDR1 MDHEN and CDR2 SYDVKM. The CDR3 DNA reads as TGTGCCAGCAGCCGACCCCCCAATCAGCCCCAGCATTTT. Translation gives CASSRPPNQPQHF.

The CDR3 spells CASSLSPRPSNEKLFF. CDR3 sequence (DNA): TGTGCCAGCAGCTTGTCTCCTAGGCCATCTAATGAAAAACTGTTTTTT. The chain employs TRBV5-6 and TRBJ1-4; D gene unclear. Trimming removed 1 base from V and 3 bases from J, with 13 bases in between. The germline V gene encodes CDR1 SGHDT and CDR2 YYEEEE. This CDR3 region has 16 residues.

The CDR3 DNA is TGTGCCAGCAGCTTAGGGGACAGGGACTACGAGCAGTACTTC. Translation gives CASSLGDRDYEQYF. V gene TRBV11-2 combines with J gene TRBJ2-7; TRBD1 aligns across 9 bases. The CDR3 loop spans 14 amino acids. Germline V gene lookup returns CDR1 SGHAT and CDR2 FQNNGV. The J segment lost 3 bases and the V segment lost 1 base, leaving 1 base of the junction unmatched.

The rearrangement links TRBV11-1 to TRBJ1-2, with a possible D match to TRBD1 (6 bases). Trimming took 0 bases from V and 4 from J, leaving 12 bases between them. CDR1 is SGHAT, CDR2 FQDESV, per germline (reference sequence). The CDR3 has 15 residues. The CDR3 spells CASSLARGGGYGYTF. CDR3 bases: TGTGCCAGCAGCTTAGCGCGCGGGGGCGGCTATGGCTACACCTTC. The complete variable domain, with remaining parts taken from reference TRBV11-1 and TRBJ1-2, reads EAEVAQSPRYKITEKSQAVAFWCDPISGHATLYWYRQILGQGPELLVQFQDESVVDDSQLPKDRFSAERLKGVDSTLKIQPAELGDSAMYLCASSLARGGGYGYTFGSGTRLTVV.

The chain couples TRBV29-1 to TRBJ2-5; D possibly corresponds to TRBD2 (6 bases). CDR1 is SQVTM and CDR2 is ANQGSEA in the germline V gene. The V and J ends lost 4 bases and 4 bases respectively, with 13 bases between them. This CDR3 has 13 residues. CDR3 sequence (DNA): TGCAGCGTTGTTCGGGGGTTCAGAGAGACCCAGTACTTC. This encodes CSVVRGFRETQYF.

The J gene is TRBJ1-2, the V gene TRBV5-1, with 7 positions matching TRBD1. Germline V gene data show CDR1 as SGHRS and CDR2 as YFSETQ. With V trimmed by 5 bases and J by 0 bases, 13 bases remained unmatched. This CDR3 has 17 residues. Written as DNA, the CDR3 is TGCGCCAGCAGTTCCGGGACAGCGCGCCCAACTAACTATGGCTACACCTTC. The encoded protein is CASSSGTARPTNYGYTF. Variable domain in full (rest from reference TRBV5-1 and TRBJ1-2): KAGVTQTPRYLIKTRGQQVTLSCSPISGHRSVSWYQQTPGQGLQFLFEYFSETQRNKGNFPGRFSGRQFSNSRSEMNVSTLELGDSALYLCASSSGTARPTNYGYTFGSGTRLTVV.

This rearrangement joins TRBV9 to TRBJ2-3, with D unclear. Looked up from germline, CDR1 is SGDLS and CDR2 is YYNGEE. V was clipped by 4 bases and J by 3 bases, with 9 bases between them. CDR3 length equals 13 residues. The CDR3 coding sequence is TGTGCCAGCAGCCCCCCGTGGACAGATACGCAGTATTTT. Protein sequence: CASSPPWTDTQYF. Together with reference TRBV9 and TRBJ2-3, the CDR3 gives the full variable domain: DSGVTQTPKHLITATGQRVTLRCSPRSGDLSVYWYQQSLDQGLQFLIQYYNGEERAKGNILERFSAQQFPDLHSELNLSSLELGDSALYFCASSPPWTDTQYFGPGTRLTVL.

This chain connects TRBV28 to TRBJ2-1; 8 nucleotides line up with TRBD2. The CDR3 has 12 residues. From germline, CDR1 is MDHEN and CDR2 SYDVKM. V lost 7 bases, J lost 10 bases, and 6 bases stayed unmatched. The CDR3 region has the DNA TGTGCCAGCACAGCGGGAGTTCGAGAGCAGTTCTTC. Amino acid sequence: CASTAGVREQFF.

The table lists this clone with a count of one. The DNA of the CDR3 is TGTGCCATCAGTGAGCCGACAGGGACCGATGAAGAGACCCAGTACTTC. This sequence encodes CAISEPTGTDEETQYF. The rearrangement joins TRBV10-3 to TRBJ2-5, with 7 bases aligning to TRBD1. Losses at the gene ends were 2 bases for V and 3 bases for J; bases not matched to a gene: 9. Germline V gives CDR1 ENHRY, CDR2 SYGVKD. The CDR3 sequence is 16 residues long.

In its sample, this clone was seen many times. The V gene is TRBV2, the J gene TRBJ2-7; D call uncertain. CDR1 and CDR2 (germline): SNHLY, FYNNEI. The CDR3 length is 14 residues. The V end was cut by 4 bases, the J end by 5 bases, with 15 bases between. CDR3 sequence: CASSVVTQPNEQYF. The CDR3 DNA is TGTGCCAGCAGTGTAGTAACCCAGCCCAACGAGCAGTACTTC.

This clone was detected a few times. V is TRBV19 and J is TRBJ2-5; D is unclear. Trimming took off 5 bases at V and 2 bases at J, with 15 bases between the two ends. This CDR3 comprises 15 residues. From germline, CDR1 is LNHDA and CDR2 SQIVND (reference sequence). DNA of the CDR3: TGTGCCAGTAGTGACCAACACCAGGCTCAAGAGACCCAGTACTTC. This codes for CASSDQHQAQETQYF.

This clone came up once. The chain employs TRBV12-5 and TRBJ1-1; tentatively, D is TRBD1 (5 bases). V was pared by 1 base and J by 0 bases, with 9 bases between. This CDR3 comprises 15 residues. CDR1 is LGHNT, CDR2 FRNRAP, per germline. The CDR3 DNA sequence: TGTGCTAGTGGTTTGGCAAGGGGTATGAACACTGAAGCTTTCTTT. Translated, it gives CASGLARGMNTEAFF.

To note about this clone: The same CDR3 is also encoded by other DNA sequences in this sample. The genes are TRBV5-6 and TRBJ2-5; D may be TRBD2 (5 bases). This CDR3 region has 15 residues. The V gene's germline CDR1 is SGHDT and CDR2 YYEEEE. The germline V and J ends were trimmed by 1 base and 5 bases, with 15 bases remaining between them. The CDR3 DNA follows: TGTGCCAGCAGCTTGTTTTCCACCCGAGGGGAGACCCAGTACTTC. Its protein is CASSLFSTRGETQYF.

The chain combines TRBV19 with TRBJ2-1; TRBD2 matches at 9 bases. Germline V gene sequence: CDR1 LNHDA, CDR2 SQIVND (reference sequence). With 3 bases clipped from V and 5 bases from J, the junction kept 14 bases outside the gene matches. The CDR3 has 18 amino acids. The chain's CDR3 is CASSIWASGTGFHNEQFF. CDR3 coding DNA: TGTGCCAGTAGTATTTGGGCTAGCGGGACCGGGTTCCACAATGAGCAGTTCTTC.

This chain's CDR3 is CASSFNQGNTQYF. Written as DNA, the CDR3 is TGTGCCAGCAGCTTTAACCAGGGGAATACGCAGTATTTT. The chain recombines TRBV7-3 with TRBJ2-3; possible D gene TRBD1, 6 bases. V was clipped by 3 bases and J by 7 bases, with 11 bases between them. The CDR3 has 13 residues. Germline lookup yields CDR1 SGHTA and CDR2 FQGTGA.

The chain employs TRBV21-1 and TRBJ2-6; the table gives TRBD2 as D, unverified against the DNA. TRBV21-1 is listed as a pseudogene. This CDR3 region has 16 residues. The CDR3 bases are TGTGCCAGCAGCAGGGGGGACCCCTCTGGGGCCAACGTCCTGACTTTC. As protein: CASSRGDPSGANVLTF.

The rearrangement links TRBV18 to TRBJ2-3; D ambiguous. The CDR3 consists of 14 residues. Germline CDR1 and CDR2: KGHSH and LQKENI. V was shortened by 0 bases and J by 4 bases, with 8 bases between the two germline ends. The chain's CDR3 is CASSPPSRADTQYF. CDR3 sequence (DNA): TGTGCCAGCTCACCACCTTCTCGAGCAGATACGCAGTATTTT.

J is TRBJ1-2 and V is TRBV7-9; D not certain. Germline CDR1 and CDR2: SEHNR and FQNEAQ (reference sequence). This CDR3 spans 13 amino acids. The germline V and J ends were trimmed by 3 bases and 8 bases, with 13 bases remaining between them. CDR3 DNA sequence: TGTGCCAGCAGCTTTGTAGGAGGTGGCGGCTACACCTTC. Residues: CASSFVGGGGYTF. Using reference TRBV7-9 and TRBJ1-2 for the parts outside the CDR3, the full variable domain is DTGVSQNPRHKITKRGQNVTFRCDPISEHNRLYWYRQTLGQGPEFLTYFQNEAQLEKSRLLSDRFSAERPKGSFSTLEIQRTEQGDSAMYLCASSFVGGGGYTFGSGTRLTVV.

This chain uses TRBV5-1 with TRBJ1-4; 9 nucleotides align to TRBD1. After removal of 4 bases from V and 4 bases from J, the junction contained 2 bases not matched to a gene. The germline CDR1 and CDR2 sequences are SGHRS and YFSETQ. This CDR3 has 14 residues. The CDR3 reads CASSTGQGNEKLFF. For the CDR3, the DNA is TGCGCCAGCAGCACGGGACAGGGTAATGAAAAACTGTTTTTT.

This chain links TRBV28 with TRBJ2-2; TRBD1 agrees at 12 bases. Trimming cost V 2 bases and J 8 bases; bases outside gene matches: 6. Germline CDR1 MDHEN, CDR2 SYDVKM. The CDR3 runs 16 residues. The CDR3 nucleotides are TGTGCCAGCAGTTTACCGGGACAGGGGGCCAAAGGGGAGCTGTTTTTT. It is translated as CASSLPGQGAKGELFF.

J is TRBJ1-5 and V is TRBV6-1; D not certain. CDR3 size: 15 residues. V was trimmed by 2 bases and J by 2 bases, leaving 10 bases between them. Germline V lookup: CDR1 MNHNS, CDR2 SASEGT. CDR3 DNA: TGTGCCAGCAGTGAACTTCTCGGGGGCAATCAGCCCCAGCATTTT. It translates to CASSELLGGNQPQHF.

The chain recombines TRBV7-9 with TRBJ2-7; D is perhaps TRBD2 (6 bases). The V and J ends lost 0 bases and 2 bases respectively, with 8 bases between them. CDR1 is SEHNR and CDR2 is FQNEAQ in the germline V gene (reference sequence). The CDR3 totals 14 residues. The CDR3 loop is CASSLAREPYEQYF. The CDR3 DNA sequence: TGTGCCAGCAGCTTAGCCCGGGAGCCCTACGAGCAGTACTTC.

The rearrangement links TRBV11-2 to TRBJ2-3; tentative D call: TRBD2 (6 bases). The CDR3 is 20 residues long. From germline, CDR1 is SGHAT and CDR2 FQNNGV. The V gene lost 0 bases and the J gene lost 0 bases, with 22 bases spanning the gap. CDR3 protein: CASSLDPRGRAGSSTDTQYF. In DNA form, the CDR3 reads TGTGCCAGCAGCTTAGATCCTCGGGGACGAGCGGGTTCTAGCACAGATACGCAGTATTTT.

This chain links TRBV28 with TRBJ2-1; D unresolved. Germline assignment: CDR1 MDHEN and CDR2 SYDVKM. V was pared by 3 bases and J by 8 bases, with 5 bases between. CDR3 length equals 11 residues. The CDR3 reads CASSFRDEQFF. The CDR3 DNA is TGTGCCAGCAGTTTTAGGGATGAGCAGTTCTTC.

The rearrangement uses TRBV2 and TRBJ1-2; 10 positions match TRBD1. The V gene end was trimmed by 1 base and the J gene end by 8 bases; junction bases not matched to a gene: 7. This CDR3 region has 15 residues. The germline V gene has CDR1 SNHLY and CDR2 FYNNEI. The CDR3 sequence is CASSEEGQGQAGYTF. DNA for the CDR3: TGTGCCAGCAGTGAAGAGGGACAGGGGCAGGCGGGCTACACCTTC. The complete variable domain, with remaining parts taken from reference TRBV2 and TRBJ1-2, reads EPEVTQTPSHQVTQMGQEVILRCVPISNHLYFYWYRQILGQKVEFLVSFYNNEISEKSEIFDDQFSVERPDGSNFTLKIRSTKLEDSAMYFCASSEEGQGQAGYTFGSGTRLTVV.